The 5 T cell receptor beta chains in this list originate from one sample, sequenced in a study of cytomegalovirus exposure and HLA in healthy donors (dated by TCRdb to about 2017). Receptor amplification or capture employed the immunoSEQ multiplex PCR assay. For the multiplex PCR, a mixture combining 60 forward primers for TCR Vbeta segments and 13 reverse primers for TCR Jbeta segments was used. What TCRdb holds here is the immuneACCESS table cut down to in-frame rearrangements. Part of the clones is not present; checked against another copy, under half of the missing clones reflect an unresolved V gene, and the others are unexplained. The sample includes some 180,000 clones, with approximately 80% observed a single time. The top ten clonotypes cover less than 3.5% of the sample. Sequencing input: PBMCs. The receptor set was obtained from a female donor in good health and CMV-seronegative.

This chain joins TRBV9 and TRBJ2-6; TRBD2 agrees at 7 bases. This CDR3 is 18 amino acids long. Unmatched junction bases numbered 6, after V lost 0 bases and J lost 0 bases. Per germline, CDR1 SGDLS and CDR2 YYNGEE. The CDR3 region has the DNA TGTGCCAGCAGCGTAGGGCAGGGAGGGAGCTCTGGGGCCAACGTCCTGACTTTC. It specifies CASSVGQGGSSGANVLTF. The full variable domain, with the rest looked up from reference TRBV9 and TRBJ2-6, is DSGVTQTPKHLITATGQRVTLRCSPRSGDLSVYWYQQSLDQGLQFLIQYYNGEERAKGNILERFSAQQFPDLHSELNLSSLELGDSALYFCASSVGQGGSSGANVLTFGAGSRLTVL.

The V and J genes are TRBV19 and TRBJ1-5; 7 bases are shared with TRBD1. Germline V lookup: CDR1 LNHDA, CDR2 SQIVND (reference sequence). The V and J ends lost 7 bases and 11 bases, in that order; junction bases with no gene match: 14. This CDR3 has 14 amino acids. In DNA, the CDR3 is TGTGCCAGTACGTTGGGACAGTACTATGGAGCCCAGCATTTT. This sequence encodes CASTLGQYYGAQHF.

This clone was detected a few times. The rearrangement uses TRBV5-6 and TRBJ2-7, with 8 bases aligning to TRBD1. The ends lost 1 base at V and 7 bases at J; junction bases unmatched: 4. The CDR3 length is 13 residues. Germline V CDR1 and CDR2: SGHDT, YYEEEE. This CDR3 is CASSLYRGEEQYF. The DNA for the CDR3 is TGTGCCAGCAGCTTGTACAGGGGGGAAGAGCAGTACTTC.

This clone was counted between two and nine times. Different DNA sequences within this sample yield the same CDR3. The rearrangement links TRBV10-3 to TRBJ2-3, with TRBD1 identical over 10 bases. Trimming cost V 0 bases and J 3 bases; bases outside gene matches: 3. The length of the CDR3 is 16 residues. CDR1 ENHRY and CDR2 SYGVKD come from the germline V gene. For the CDR3, the DNA is TGTGCCATCAGTGAGTCAGGACAGGGGGAAACAGATACGCAGTATTTT. Encoded protein: CAISESGQGETDTQYF.

This clone was counted once. The J gene is TRBJ2-1, the V gene TRBV28, with 15 nucleotides matching TRBD2. The CDR3 is made up of 16 amino acids. J was trimmed by 6 bases and V by 4 bases; bases with no gene match: 4. Germline V CDR1 and CDR2: MDHEN, SYDVKM. The CDR3 DNA reads as TGTGCCAGCAGTTCCTGGACTAGCGGGGGGGCCAATGAGCAGTTCTTC. This translates into CASSSWTSGGANEQFF.